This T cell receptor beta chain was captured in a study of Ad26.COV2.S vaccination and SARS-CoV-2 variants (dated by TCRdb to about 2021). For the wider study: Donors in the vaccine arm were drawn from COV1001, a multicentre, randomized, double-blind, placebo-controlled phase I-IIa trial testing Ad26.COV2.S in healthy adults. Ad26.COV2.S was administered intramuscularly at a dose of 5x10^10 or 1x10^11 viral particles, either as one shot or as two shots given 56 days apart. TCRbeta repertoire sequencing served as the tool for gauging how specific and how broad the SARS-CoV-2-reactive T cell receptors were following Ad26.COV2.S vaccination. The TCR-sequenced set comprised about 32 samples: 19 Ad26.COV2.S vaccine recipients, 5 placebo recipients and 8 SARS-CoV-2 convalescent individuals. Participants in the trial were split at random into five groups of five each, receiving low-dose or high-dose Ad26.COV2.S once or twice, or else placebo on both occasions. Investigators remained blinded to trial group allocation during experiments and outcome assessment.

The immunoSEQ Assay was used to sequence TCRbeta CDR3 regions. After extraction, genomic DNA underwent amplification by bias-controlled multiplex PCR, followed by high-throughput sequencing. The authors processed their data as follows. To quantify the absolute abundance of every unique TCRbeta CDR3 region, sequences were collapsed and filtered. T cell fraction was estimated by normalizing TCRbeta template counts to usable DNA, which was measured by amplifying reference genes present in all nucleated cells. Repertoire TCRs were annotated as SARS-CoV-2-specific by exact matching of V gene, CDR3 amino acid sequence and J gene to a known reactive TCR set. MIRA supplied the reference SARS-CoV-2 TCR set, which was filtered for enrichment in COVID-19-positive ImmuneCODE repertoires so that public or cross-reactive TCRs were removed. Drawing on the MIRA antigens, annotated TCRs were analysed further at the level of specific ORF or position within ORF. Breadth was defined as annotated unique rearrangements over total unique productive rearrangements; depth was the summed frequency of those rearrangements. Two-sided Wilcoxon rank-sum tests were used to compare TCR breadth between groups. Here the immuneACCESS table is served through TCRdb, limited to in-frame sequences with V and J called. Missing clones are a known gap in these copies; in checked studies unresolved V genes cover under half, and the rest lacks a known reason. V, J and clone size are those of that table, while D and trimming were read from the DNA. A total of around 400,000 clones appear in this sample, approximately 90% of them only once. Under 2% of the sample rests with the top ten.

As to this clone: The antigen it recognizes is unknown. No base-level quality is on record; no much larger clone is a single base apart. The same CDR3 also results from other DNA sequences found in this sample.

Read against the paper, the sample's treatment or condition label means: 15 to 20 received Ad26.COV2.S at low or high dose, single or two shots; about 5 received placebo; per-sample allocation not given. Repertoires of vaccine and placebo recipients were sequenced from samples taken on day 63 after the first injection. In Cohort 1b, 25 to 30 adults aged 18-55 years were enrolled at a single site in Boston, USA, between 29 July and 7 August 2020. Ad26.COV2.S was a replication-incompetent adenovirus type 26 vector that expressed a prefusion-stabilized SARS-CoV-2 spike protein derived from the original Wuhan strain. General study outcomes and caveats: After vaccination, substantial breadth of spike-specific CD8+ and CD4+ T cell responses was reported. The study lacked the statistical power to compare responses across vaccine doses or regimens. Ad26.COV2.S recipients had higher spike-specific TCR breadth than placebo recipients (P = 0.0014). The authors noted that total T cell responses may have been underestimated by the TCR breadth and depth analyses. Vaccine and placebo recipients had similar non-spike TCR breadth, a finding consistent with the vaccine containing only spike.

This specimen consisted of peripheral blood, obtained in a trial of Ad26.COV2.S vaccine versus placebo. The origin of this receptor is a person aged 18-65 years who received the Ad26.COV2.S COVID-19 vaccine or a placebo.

The nucleotide sequence is given as TGTGCCAGCAGTTTTGGACAGAACTATGGCTACACCTTC. Protein translation: CASSFGQNYGYTF. The chain joins TRBV28 to TRBJ1-2, with TRBD1 as a weak D call on 6 bases. The V and J ends are trimmed by 3 bases and 2 bases, leaving 7 bases between them. From a lookup of the germline V gene, CDR1 and CDR2 are MDHEN and SYDVKM. Measured from the cysteine to the phenylalanine, the CDR3 is 13 residues long. The sequence is cut down to CDR3 DNA, 39 bases in frame from base 1.